This T cell receptor beta chain was retrieved from a study of control samples from healthy donors and cancer patients. J was trimmed by 3 bases and V by 6 bases; bases with no gene match: 6. The CDR3 sequence is 16 residues long. Germline assignment: CDR1 WSHSY and CDR2 SAAADI. This table comes from immunoSEQ multiplex PCR, and its TCRdb copy is limited to in-frame clones, with some not included. The sample consists of 150,000 to 200,000 clones, around 90% of them appearing once. V and J are TRBV10-2 and TRBJ2-1; 12 nucleotides match TRBD1. The sequencing input was blood. The origin of this receptor is a man aged 25 to 40 in good health. CDR3 sequence (DNA): TGCGCCAGCAGCGACGGGACAGGGGGCTTCTACAATGAGCAGTTCTTC. Encoded protein: CASSDGTGGFYNEQFF.